These 11 T cell receptor beta chains came from one sample sequenced in a study of blood T cells in healthy people across ages (dated by TCRdb to about 2015). Library construction relied on 5' RACE. Data came from an Illumina HiSeq 2500. A second PCR of about 6 to 12 cycles was performed with a sample-barcoded 5' primer and a J-beta primer mix. Clones were called with MiXCR by TCRdb after fastp trimmed the public reads at Q25, and only in-frame beta chains were retained. Each entry merges the rows of one CDR3 protein and shows their most common DNA and genes. The sample yields around 1.5 million distinct CDR3 sequences; 34% were counted once. Over 9% of the sample lies in the top ten. Sequencing was carried out using blood. The origin of the receptors is a woman in her twenties or thirties in good health.

This chain links TRBV30 with TRBJ1-1; 7 bases fit TRBD1. With V trimmed by 5 bases and J by 3 bases, 6 bases remained unmatched. Germline assignment: CDR1 GTSNPN and CDR2 SVGIG (reference sequence). This CDR3 has 13 residues. The DNA for the CDR3 is TGTGCCTGGTCCCGGGACAGTTACACTGAAGCTTTCTTT. This sequence encodes CAWSRDSYTEAFF.

The chain recombines TRBV30 with TRBJ1-1; D not certain. The CDR3 is made up of 14 amino acids. CDR1 is GTSNPN and CDR2 is SVGIG in the germline V gene (reference sequence). Trimming removed 2 bases at V and 5 bases at J, with 15 bases between. Here the CDR3 reads CAWSLGGKVTEAFF. CDR3 in DNA: TGTGCCTGGAGTTTAGGAGGGAAGGTGACTGAAGCTTTCTTT.

The CDR3 reads CASSVSLRGGFEQFF. CDR3 nucleotides: TGTGCCAGCAGCGTATCCCTGCGGGGTGGGTTTGAGCAGTTCTTC. The rearrangement links TRBV9 to TRBJ2-1; D possibly corresponds to TRBD2 (6 bases). The ends were cut back, 1 base at V and 9 bases at J, with 17 bases in the middle. The CDR3 has 15 residues. The germline gives CDR1 SGDLS, CDR2 YYNGEE.

With regard to this clonotype: This clone may be a read error of a much larger clone one base away. As DNA, the CDR3 is TGTGCCATCAGTGAGAGGCGGGAGAACTACAATGAGCAGTTCTTC. Translated: CAISERRENYNEQFF. This chain connects TRBV10-3 to TRBJ2-1; 7 nucleotides align to TRBD2. CDR1 is ENHRY and CDR2 is SYGVKD in the germline V gene. The CDR3 runs to 15 residues. V lost 2 bases to trimming and J lost 3 bases; unmatched junction nucleotides: 4.

There are many counts of this clonotype. The chain is built from TRBV20-1 and TRBJ2-1, with D possibly called TRBD1 or TRBD2 (6 bases each). Germline CDR1 is DFQATT and CDR2 is SNEGSKA (reference sequence). The CDR3 contains 15 residues. Trimming took 3 bases from V and 2 from J, leaving 14 bases between them. Here the CDR3 DNA reads TGCAGTGCTAGGGTTGGGGGGCAGGCCTACAATGAGCAGTTCTTC. Translating gives CSARVGGQAYNEQFF.

Details on this clonotype: A much larger clonotype is one base distant, so this may be a read error. The gene calls are TRBV20-1 and TRBJ2-7; a weak D match, TRBD1 (6 bases). Germline lookup yields CDR1 DFQATT and CDR2 SNEGSKA (reference sequence). This CDR3 has 12 residues. V was clipped by 7 bases and J by 2 bases, with 12 bases between them. CDR3 protein: CSERDKPYEQYF. The CDR3 coding sequence is TGCAGTGAAAGGGACAAGCCCTACGAGCAGTACTTC.

This clonotype was seen only a few times. One end of the junction does not line up with germline, which may come from a read error. The genes are TRBV6-5 and TRBJ2-5; D may be TRBD1 (5 bases). The germline V gene encodes CDR1 MNHEY and CDR2 SVGAGI. The CDR3 runs 14 residues. CDR3 amino acids: CASSYELGQEAQYF. CDR3 coding DNA: TGTGCCAGCAGTTACGAGCTAGGACAAGAGGCCCAGTACTTC.

The rearrangement joins TRBV5-5 to TRBJ2-4; tentatively, D is TRBD2 (5 bases). V dropped 2 bases and J dropped 0 bases, with 18 bases sitting between them. The germline V gene encodes CDR1 SGHKS and CDR2 YYEKEE (reference sequence). The CDR3 totals 18 residues. For the CDR3, the DNA is TGTGCCAGCAGCTTTGTTCGGATGGGAGCACTAGCCAAAAACATTCAGTACTTC. It encodes CASSFVRMGALAKNIQYF.

The genes are TRBV9 and TRBJ2-1; 8 bases match TRBD2. Trimming removed 3 bases from V and 12 bases from J; junction bases left unmatched: 5. Germline assignment: CDR1 SGDLS and CDR2 YYNGEE. CDR3 size: 12 residues. The CDR3 protein is CASSAGGQVQFF. The CDR3 DNA is TGTGCCAGCAGCGCGGGGGGGCAGGTGCAGTTCTTC.

V and J are TRBV15 and TRBJ2-7; 8 bases are a match to TRBD2. Trimming cost V 8 bases and J 6 bases; bases outside gene matches: 9. The germline V gene encodes CDR1 LNHNV and CDR2 YYDKDF (reference sequence). The CDR3 extends over 13 amino acids. CDR3 DNA: TGTGCCACCTCCCGGAGCGGGAGATGCGAGCAGTACTTC. Translating gives CATSRSGRCEQYF.

This clonotype has only a few counts. The chain carries TRBV29-1 and TRBJ2-7, with 10 bases fitting TRBD1. The CDR3 is made up of 15 amino acids. V gave up 7 bases and J gave up 3 bases; unmatched junction bases: 12. From germline, CDR1 is SQVTM and CDR2 ANQGSEA. CDR3 sequence reads: CSAEGGTGADYEQYF. The CDR3 nucleotides are TGCAGCGCCGAGGGTGGGACAGGGGCCGACTACGAGCAGTACTTC.